This T cell receptor (beta chain) was identified in a study of blood T cell repertoires in COVID-19. Study information: Samples representing acute and convalescent COVID-19 were sourced from the United States, Italy and Spain. T cells, B-cell-depleted T cells, or PBMCs provided the cDNA or gDNA that served as material.

The Seattle patients joined while their infection was active and were tracked longitudinally afterward. How the authors handled the data: Estimated nucleated cell counts came from reference gene primer amplification. Clones were sequenced by immunoSEQ multiplex PCR, and TCRdb holds only the in-frame ones, with some missing. The DNA was the basis for D and trimming; V, J and clone size are from that table. The data hold about 280,000 clones, with approximately 86% observed a single time. The CDR3 length is 12 residues. Trimming took off 3 bases at V and 12 bases at J, with 9 bases between the two ends.

The V gene is TRBV12-3 or TRBV12-4, the J gene TRBJ1-6, with D unclear. The source is an older woman with COVID-19, enrolled during active disease. Sequenced sample: peripheral blood. CDR3 sequence: CASSFRSGPLHF. The CDR3 region has the DNA TGTGCCAGCAGTTTTAGGTCGGGACCCCTCCACTTT.